The sequence of this T cell receptor beta chain was determined in a study of T cells in Graves' hyperthyroidism and ophthalmopathy. The study excluded patients with uncontrolled infection, other autoimmune disease, pregnancy or lactation. The CDR3 regions of TCR beta were amplified from RNA transcripts. Initially, a first-round RT-PCR of the TCR CDR3 employed the HTBI primer set. MiXCR was run by TCRdb on the multiplex PCR reads, yielding one entry per CDR3 protein. The sample holds about 380,000 distinct CDR3 sequences, about 14% seen once. CDR3 length: 13 amino acids. Trimming removed 2 bases from V and 6 bases from J, with 10 bases in between. CDR1 is MNHNS, CDR2 SASEGT, per germline.

Sequenced material: blood. The rearrangement uses TRBV6-1 and TRBJ1-1, with D unclear. This sequence was found in a man between 25 and 39 years old with Graves' hyperthyroidism that later progressed to Graves' ophthalmopathy. In nucleotides, the CDR3 is TGTGCCAGCAGTGAAAGGCTGGTCCCTGAAGCTTTCTTT. This gives the protein CASSERLVPEAFF.